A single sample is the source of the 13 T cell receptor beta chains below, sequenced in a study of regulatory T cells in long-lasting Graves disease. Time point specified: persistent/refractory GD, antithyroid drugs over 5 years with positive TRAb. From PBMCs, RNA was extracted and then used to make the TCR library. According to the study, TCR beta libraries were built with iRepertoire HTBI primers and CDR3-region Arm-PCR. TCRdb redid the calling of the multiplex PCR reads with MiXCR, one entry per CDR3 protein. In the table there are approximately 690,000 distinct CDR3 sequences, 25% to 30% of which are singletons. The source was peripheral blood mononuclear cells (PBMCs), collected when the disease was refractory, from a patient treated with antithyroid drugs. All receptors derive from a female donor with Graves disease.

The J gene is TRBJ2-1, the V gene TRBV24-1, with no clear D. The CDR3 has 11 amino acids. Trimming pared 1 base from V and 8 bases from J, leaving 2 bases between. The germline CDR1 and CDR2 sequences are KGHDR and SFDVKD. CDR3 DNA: TGTGCCACCAGTGATTTCTATGAGCAGTTCTTC. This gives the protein CATSDFYEQFF.

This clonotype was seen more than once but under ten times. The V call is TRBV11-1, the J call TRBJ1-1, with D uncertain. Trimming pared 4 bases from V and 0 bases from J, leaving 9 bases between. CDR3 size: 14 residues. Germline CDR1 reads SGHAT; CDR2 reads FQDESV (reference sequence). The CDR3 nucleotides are TGTGCCAGCAGCTCGGTCTTCGTGAACACTGAAGCTTTCTTT. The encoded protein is CASSSVFVNTEAFF.

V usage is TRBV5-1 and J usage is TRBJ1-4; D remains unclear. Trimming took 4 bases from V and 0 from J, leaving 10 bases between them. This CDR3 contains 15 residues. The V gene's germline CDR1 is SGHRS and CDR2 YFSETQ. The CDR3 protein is CASSPTRPTNEKLFF. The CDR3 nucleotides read TGCGCCAGCAGCCCGACCCGACCAACTAATGAAAAACTGTTTTTT.

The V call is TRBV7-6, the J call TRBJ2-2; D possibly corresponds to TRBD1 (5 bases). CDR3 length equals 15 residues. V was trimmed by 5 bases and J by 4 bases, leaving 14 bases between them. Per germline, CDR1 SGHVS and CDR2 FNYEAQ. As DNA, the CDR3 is TGTGCCAGCAGCCTGCAGGGTAGTGGCACCGGGGAGCTGTTTTTT. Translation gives CASSLQGSGTGELFF.

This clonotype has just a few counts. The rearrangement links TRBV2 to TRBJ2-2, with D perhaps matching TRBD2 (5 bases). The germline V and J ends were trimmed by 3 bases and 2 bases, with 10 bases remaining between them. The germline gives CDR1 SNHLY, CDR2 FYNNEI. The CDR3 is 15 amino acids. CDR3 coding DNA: TGTGCCAGCAGTGAGCGGAGCGGCAACACCGGGGAGCTGTTTTTT. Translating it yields CASSERSGNTGELFF.

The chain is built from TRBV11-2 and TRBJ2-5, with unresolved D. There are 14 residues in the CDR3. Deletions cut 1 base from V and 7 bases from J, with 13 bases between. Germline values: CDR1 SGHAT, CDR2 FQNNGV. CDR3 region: CASSLAPDLGTQYF. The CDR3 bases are TGTGCCAGCAGCTTAGCCCCAGACCTCGGGACCCAGTACTTC.

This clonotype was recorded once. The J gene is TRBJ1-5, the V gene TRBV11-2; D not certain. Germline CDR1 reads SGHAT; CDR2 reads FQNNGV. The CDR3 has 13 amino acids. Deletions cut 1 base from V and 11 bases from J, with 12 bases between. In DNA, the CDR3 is TGTGCCAGCAGCTTAGCGGGCCGACGGTCCCAGCATTTT. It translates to CASSLAGRRSQHF.

The CDR3 region is CAISDSFDTGELFF. As DNA, the CDR3 is TGTGCCATCAGTGACAGTTTTGACACCGGGGAGCTGTTTTTT. The V gene is TRBV10-3, the J gene TRBJ2-2; D ambiguous. This CDR3 has 14 residues. Deletions cut 3 bases from V and 3 bases from J, with 8 bases between. Germline V gene sequence: CDR1 ENHRY, CDR2 SYGVKD.

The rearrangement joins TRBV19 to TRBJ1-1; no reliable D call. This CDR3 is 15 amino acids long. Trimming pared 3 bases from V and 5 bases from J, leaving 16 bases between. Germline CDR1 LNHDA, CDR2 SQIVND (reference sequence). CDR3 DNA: TGTGCCAGTAGTATTTGGAGAAAGGGAGGAACTGAAGCTTTCTTT. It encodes CASSIWRKGGTEAFF. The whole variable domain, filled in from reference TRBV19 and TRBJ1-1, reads DGGITQSPKYLFRKEGQNVTLSCEQNLNHDAMYWYRQDPGQGLRLIYYSQIVNDFQKGDIAEGYSVSREKKESFPLTVTSAQKNPTAFYLCASSIWRKGGTEAFFGQGTRLTVV.

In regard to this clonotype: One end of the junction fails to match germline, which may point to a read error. CDR3 sequence: CASSYSWGALYEQHF. Written as DNA, the CDR3 is TGTGCCAGCAGTTACTCGTGGGGAGCCCTCTACGAGCAGCACTTC. The rearrangement uses TRBV6-2 or TRBV6-3 and TRBJ2-7, with a weak D call TRBD2 (5 bases). Germline V lookup: CDR1 MNHEY, CDR2 SVGEGT. This CDR3 comprises 15 residues.

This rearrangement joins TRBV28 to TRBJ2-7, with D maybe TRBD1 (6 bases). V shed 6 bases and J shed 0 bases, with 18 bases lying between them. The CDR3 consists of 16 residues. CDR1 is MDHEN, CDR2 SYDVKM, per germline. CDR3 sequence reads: CASSPRGGQSSYEQYF. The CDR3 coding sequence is TGTGCCAGCAGCCCACGGGGCGGACAGAGCTCCTACGAGCAGTACTTC.

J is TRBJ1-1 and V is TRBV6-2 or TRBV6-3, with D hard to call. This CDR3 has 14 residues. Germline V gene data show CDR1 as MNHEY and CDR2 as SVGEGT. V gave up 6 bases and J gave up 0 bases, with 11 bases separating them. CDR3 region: CASREQTLNTEAFF. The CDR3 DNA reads TGTGCCAGCAGGGAACAGACTTTGAACACTGAAGCTTTCTTT.

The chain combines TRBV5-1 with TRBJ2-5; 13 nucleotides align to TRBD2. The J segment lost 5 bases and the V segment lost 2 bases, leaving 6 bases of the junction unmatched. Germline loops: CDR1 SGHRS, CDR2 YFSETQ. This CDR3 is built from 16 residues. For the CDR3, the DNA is TGCGCCAGCAGCTTAGGACTAGCGGGAGAAATTGAGACCCAGTACTTC. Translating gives CASSLGLAGEIETQYF.